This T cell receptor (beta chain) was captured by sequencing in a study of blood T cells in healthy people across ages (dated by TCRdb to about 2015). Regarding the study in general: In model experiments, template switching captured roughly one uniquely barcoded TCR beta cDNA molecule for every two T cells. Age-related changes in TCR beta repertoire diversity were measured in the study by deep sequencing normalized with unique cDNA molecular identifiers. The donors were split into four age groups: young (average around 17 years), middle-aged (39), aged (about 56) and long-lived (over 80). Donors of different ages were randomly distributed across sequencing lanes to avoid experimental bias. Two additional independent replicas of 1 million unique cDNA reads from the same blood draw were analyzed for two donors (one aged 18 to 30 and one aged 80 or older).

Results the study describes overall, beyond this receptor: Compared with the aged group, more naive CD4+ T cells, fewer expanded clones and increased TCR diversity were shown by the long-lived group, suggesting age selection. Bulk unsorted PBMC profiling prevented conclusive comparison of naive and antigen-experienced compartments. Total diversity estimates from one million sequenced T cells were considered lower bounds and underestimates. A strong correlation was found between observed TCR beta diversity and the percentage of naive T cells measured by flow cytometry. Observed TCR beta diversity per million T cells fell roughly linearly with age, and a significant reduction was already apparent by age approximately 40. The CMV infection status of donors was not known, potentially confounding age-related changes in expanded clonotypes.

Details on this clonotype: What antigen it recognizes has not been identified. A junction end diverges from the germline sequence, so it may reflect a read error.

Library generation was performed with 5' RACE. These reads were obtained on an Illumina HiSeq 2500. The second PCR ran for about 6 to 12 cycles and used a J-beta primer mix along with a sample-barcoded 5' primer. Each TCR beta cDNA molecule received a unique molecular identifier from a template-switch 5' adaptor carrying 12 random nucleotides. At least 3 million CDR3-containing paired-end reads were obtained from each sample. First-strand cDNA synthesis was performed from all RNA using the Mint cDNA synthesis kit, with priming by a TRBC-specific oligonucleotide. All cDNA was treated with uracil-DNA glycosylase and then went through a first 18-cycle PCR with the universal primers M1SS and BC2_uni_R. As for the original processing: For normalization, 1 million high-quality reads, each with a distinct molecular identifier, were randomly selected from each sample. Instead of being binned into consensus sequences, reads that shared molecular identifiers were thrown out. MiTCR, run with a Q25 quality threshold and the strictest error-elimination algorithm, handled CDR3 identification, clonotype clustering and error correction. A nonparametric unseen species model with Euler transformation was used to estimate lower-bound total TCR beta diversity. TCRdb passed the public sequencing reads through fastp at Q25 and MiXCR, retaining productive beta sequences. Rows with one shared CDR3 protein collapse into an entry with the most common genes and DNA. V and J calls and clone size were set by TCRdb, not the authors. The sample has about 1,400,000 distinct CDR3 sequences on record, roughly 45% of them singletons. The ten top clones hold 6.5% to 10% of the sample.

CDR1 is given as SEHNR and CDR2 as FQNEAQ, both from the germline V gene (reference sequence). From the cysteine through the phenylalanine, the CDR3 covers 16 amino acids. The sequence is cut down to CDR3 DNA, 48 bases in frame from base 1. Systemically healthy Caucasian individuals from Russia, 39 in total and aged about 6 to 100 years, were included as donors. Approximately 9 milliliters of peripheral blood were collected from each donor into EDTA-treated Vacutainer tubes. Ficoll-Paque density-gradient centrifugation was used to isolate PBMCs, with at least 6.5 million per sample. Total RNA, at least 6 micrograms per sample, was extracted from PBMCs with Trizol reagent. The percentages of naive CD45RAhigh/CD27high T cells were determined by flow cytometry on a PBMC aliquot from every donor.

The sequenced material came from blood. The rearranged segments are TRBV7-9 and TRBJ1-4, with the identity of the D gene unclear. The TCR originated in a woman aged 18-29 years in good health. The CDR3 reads CASSLDAWTQDEELFF. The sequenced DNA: TGTGCCAGCAGCTTAGATGCTTGGACCCAAGATGAAGAACTGTTTTTT.